This T cell receptor (beta chain) was sequenced in a study of shared clonotypes between healthy human individuals. The study, taken as a whole, reports: When naive CD4 clonotypes were compared across several donors, about 5% were shared. In the sorted subsets, rarefaction showed sequencing was incomplete despite large depth.

Points on this clone: Its antigen is still unknown.

Researchers divided each subset's genomic DNA evenly across several immunoSEQ plates. Repertoires were generated with immunoSEQ multiplex PCR, while TCRdb's copy carries only in-frame clones and drops some. The sample holds 850,000 to 1,200,000 clones, about 80% seen once. Trimming shortened V by 8 bases and J by 4 bases, and 9 bases separated the two germline ends. Germline assignment: CDR1 MNHNY and CDR2 SVGAGI (reference sequence). The CDR3 length is 11 residues. The specimen sequenced was memory CD4+ T cells sorted from blood. Specified subset: CD45RA-negative fraction. V gene TRBV6-6 combines with J gene TRBJ2-7; D is ambiguous. The sequence was collected from a man in his late teens or twenties in good health. The CDR3 sequence is CASGKGYEQYF. CDR3 in DNA: TGTGCCAGCGGTAAGGGTTACGAGCAGTACTTC.